Here is one TCR beta chain with its context. Its antigen is not identified. This sample was included in a study of OX40 agonist ivuxolimab in advanced cancers. Germline V gives CDR1 SGHRS, CDR2 YFSETQ. V was clipped by 5 bases and J by 4 bases; unmatched bases: 9. This CDR3 spans 15 amino acids. Overall study results and limits: Some patients who did not respond also had low normalized T-cell clonal expansion. The study found among the lowest clonal expansion in partial responders at 0.1-3.0 mg/kg.

Autoimmune disease history or systemic immunosuppression led to patients being barred. Blood sampling was done at baseline, cycle 4 day 1, and cycle 7 day 1. The data were produced by immunoSEQ multiplex PCR, yet TCRdb's version contains in-frame clones alone and is incomplete. The sample lists around 100,000 clones; 75% to 90% were seen once. The TCR was taken from an adult with an advanced solid tumor such as melanoma, head and neck, liver or kidney cancer. V usage is TRBV5-1 and J usage is TRBJ2-1; the match to TRBD1 covers 7 bases. Sequencing used CD4+ or CD8+ T cells sorted from blood, obtained in a trial of the OX40 agonist ivuxolimab. This CDR3 is CASRGPGQPYNEQFF. CDR3 coding DNA: TGCGCCAGCAGGGGGCCGGGACAGCCATACAATGAGCAGTTCTTC. Looking up the rest from reference TRBV5-1 and TRBJ2-1 gives the full variable domain: KAGVTQTPRYLIKTRGQQVTLSCSPISGHRSVSWYQQTPGQGLQFLFEYFSETQRNKGNFPGRFSGRQFSNSRSEMNVSTLELGDSALYLCASRGPGQPYNEQFFGPGTRLTVL.